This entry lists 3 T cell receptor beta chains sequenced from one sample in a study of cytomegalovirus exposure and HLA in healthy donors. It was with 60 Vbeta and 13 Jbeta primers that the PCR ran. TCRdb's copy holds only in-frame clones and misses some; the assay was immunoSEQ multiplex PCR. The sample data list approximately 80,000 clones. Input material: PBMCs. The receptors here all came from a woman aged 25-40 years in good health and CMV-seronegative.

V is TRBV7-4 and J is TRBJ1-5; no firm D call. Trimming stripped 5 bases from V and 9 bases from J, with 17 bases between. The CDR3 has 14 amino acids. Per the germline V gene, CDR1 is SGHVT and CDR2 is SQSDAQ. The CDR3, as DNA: TGTGCCAGCAGCCAGCGGACGGTGGAAACGCCCCAGCATTTT. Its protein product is CASSQRTVETPQHF.

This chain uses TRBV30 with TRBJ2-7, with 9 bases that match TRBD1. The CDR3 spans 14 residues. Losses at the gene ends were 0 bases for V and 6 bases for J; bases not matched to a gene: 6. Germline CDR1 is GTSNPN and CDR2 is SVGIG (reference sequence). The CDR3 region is CAWSVPRTGAEQYF. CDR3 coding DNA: TGTGCCTGGAGTGTCCCCCGGACAGGGGCCGAGCAGTACTTC.

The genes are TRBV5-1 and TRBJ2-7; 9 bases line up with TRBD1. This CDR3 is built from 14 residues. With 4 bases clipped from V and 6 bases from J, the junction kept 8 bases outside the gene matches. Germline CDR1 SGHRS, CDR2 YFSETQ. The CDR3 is CASSQDRGNGEQYF. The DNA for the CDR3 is TGCGCCAGCAGCCAGGACAGGGGAAATGGCGAGCAGTACTTC.